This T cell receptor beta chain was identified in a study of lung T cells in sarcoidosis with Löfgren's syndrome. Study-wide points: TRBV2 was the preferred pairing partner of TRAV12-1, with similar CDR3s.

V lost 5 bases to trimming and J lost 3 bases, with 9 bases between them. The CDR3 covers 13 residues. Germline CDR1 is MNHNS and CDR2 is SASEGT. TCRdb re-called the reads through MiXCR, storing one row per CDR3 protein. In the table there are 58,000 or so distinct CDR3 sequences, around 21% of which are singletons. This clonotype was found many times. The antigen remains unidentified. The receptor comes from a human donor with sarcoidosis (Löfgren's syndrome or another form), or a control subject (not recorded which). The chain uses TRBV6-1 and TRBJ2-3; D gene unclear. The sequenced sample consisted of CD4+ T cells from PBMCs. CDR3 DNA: TGTGCCAGCAGTTCCACAAAGACAGATACGCAGTATTTT. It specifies CASSSTKTDTQYF.